Sequencing of this T cell receptor (beta chain) was carried out in a study of blood T cell repertoires in COVID-19. Study context: COVID-19 samples from acute and convalescent phases originated in the United States, Italy and Spain. PBMCs, B-cell-depleted T cells, or T cells were the source of the cDNA or gDNA that made up the material.

Original data processing: Amplification of reference gene primers was used by the study to estimate nucleated cell counts. This table comes from immunoSEQ multiplex PCR, and its TCRdb copy is limited to in-frame clones, with some not included. V and J calls and clone size follow that table, whereas D and trimming were derived from the DNA. The sample carries 35,000 to 40,000 clones, more than 75% recorded once. Germline V gives CDR1 KGHSH, CDR2 LQKENI. The CDR3 runs 14 residues. The trim removed 3 bases at V and 7 bases at J, leaving 4 bases unmatched. V is TRBV18 and J is TRBJ1-5, with 9 bases fitting TRBD1. The sample comprised peripheral blood. This clonotype was sampled from a man between 65 and 85 years old with acute or convalescent COVID-19. The CDR3, as DNA: TGTGCCAGCTCACCGGGACAGGGAAGGCAGCCCCAGCATTTT. Translated: CASSPGQGRQPQHF.